The 16 T cell receptor beta chains in this list originate from one sample, sequenced in a study of T cell responses to AZD1222 COVID-19 vaccine. The data were produced by immunoSEQ multiplex PCR, yet TCRdb's version contains in-frame clones alone and is incomplete. This sample has 88,000 or so clones, with roughly 90% found just once. The sample was peripheral blood, taken on day 0 of AZD1222 vaccination. These receptors all stem from an adult in good health.

The chain joins TRBV5-1 to TRBJ2-1; 7 bases agree with TRBD1. This CDR3 comprises 16 residues. J gave up 1 base and V 4 bases, and 8 bases lay outside the gene matches. The germline V gene encodes CDR1 SGHRS and CDR2 YFSETQ. The CDR3 region has the DNA TGCGCCAGCAGCCTTCTCACAGGGGCTTCCTACAATGAGCAGTTCTTC. It specifies CASSLLTGASYNEQFF.

CDR3 residues: CASSDLQVNTEAFF. CDR3 coding DNA: TGTGCCAGCAGCGATCTACAGGTGAACACTGAAGCTTTCTTT. V usage is TRBV2 and J usage is TRBJ1-1, with a possible D match to TRBD1 (5 bases). The V gene lost 6 bases and the J gene lost 0 bases, with 11 bases spanning the gap. The CDR3 is made up of 14 amino acids. Germline assignment: CDR1 SNHLY and CDR2 FYNNEI.

The chain couples TRBV27 to TRBJ1-6; maybe TRBD1 (5 bases). Germline V gene lookup returns CDR1 MNHEY and CDR2 SMNVEV (reference sequence). The CDR3 sequence is 16 residues long. Trimming left V 2 bases short and J 8 bases short, with 16 bases between. As DNA, the CDR3 is TGTGCCAGCAGTTTACTAGGGGTCCCTCCGGATTCACCCCTCCACTTT. Its protein is CASSLLGVPPDSPLHF.

The chain is built from TRBV29-1 and TRBJ1-4; a possible D gene is TRBD1 (5 bases). V dropped 7 bases and J dropped 4 bases, with 16 bases sitting between them. Germline V gene sequence: CDR1 SQVTM, CDR2 ANQGSEA. The CDR3 covers 14 residues. The CDR3 sequence is CSAAMGPGNEKLFF. CDR3 DNA sequence: TGCAGCGCGGCGATGGGACCGGGTAATGAAAAACTGTTTTTT.

The CDR3 loop reads CASSWGDRGSHNEQFF. The CDR3 bases are TGTGCCAGCAGTTGGGGGGACAGGGGGTCACACAATGAGCAGTTCTTC. This chain connects TRBV6-5 to TRBJ2-1, with 11 bases matching TRBD1. Germline V gene sequence: CDR1 MNHEY, CDR2 SVGAGI. CDR3 size: 16 residues. With 4 bases clipped from V and 5 bases from J, the junction kept 7 bases outside the gene matches.

This chain uses TRBV3-1 (or the pseudogene TRBV3-2) with TRBJ2-1; 9 nucleotides match TRBD2. The trim removed 1 base at V and 7 bases at J, leaving 8 bases unmatched. This CDR3 is built from 16 residues. Germline-derived CDR1 and CDR2 are LGHDT and YNNKEL (reference sequence). The CDR3 region is CASSQVSSGVRNEQFF. CDR3 in DNA: TGTGCCAGCAGCCAAGTCTCTAGCGGGGTAAGGAATGAGCAGTTCTTC.

This chain joins TRBV3-1 (or the pseudogene TRBV3-2) and TRBJ2-7; D unclear. The CDR3 covers 16 residues. The V and J ends lost 0 bases and 3 bases respectively, with 15 bases between them. Germline V CDR1 and CDR2: LGHDT, YNNKEL (reference sequence). The CDR3 DNA follows: TGTGCCAGCAGCCAAGAGGGCACGGAATGGAGCTACGAGCAGTACTTC. It specifies CASSQEGTEWSYEQYF.

The V and J genes are TRBV10-3 and TRBJ1-6; tentatively, D is TRBD1 (5 bases). The CDR3 has 15 amino acids. V lost 0 bases, J lost 8 bases, and 11 bases lay in between. Germline V gene lookup returns CDR1 ENHRY and CDR2 SYGVKD. The DNA for the CDR3 is TGTGCCATCAGTGAGTCGATCAGAGGGGATTCACCCCTCCACTTT. Amino acid sequence: CAISESIRGDSPLHF.

This chain connects TRBV5-1 to TRBJ1-3; D remains ambiguous. Germline V gene lookup returns CDR1 SGHRS and CDR2 YFSETQ. The V end lost 0 bases, the J end lost 1 base, and 14 bases lay between the germline ends. This CDR3 has 17 residues. CDR3 DNA sequence: TGCGCCAGCAGCTTGGCTGGCAGAAAGTCGTCTGGAAACACCATATATTTT. This codes for CASSLAGRKSSGNTIYF.

J is TRBJ1-1 and V is TRBV12-3 or TRBV12-4; D is undetermined. The CDR3 runs 12 residues. V lost 5 bases and J 8 bases, leaving 12 bases between the germline ends. The CDR3 region is CASSLPPGEAFF. As DNA, the CDR3 is TGTGCCAGCAGTCTCCCCCCAGGCGAAGCTTTCTTT.

The genes are TRBV10-2 and TRBJ2-1, with TRBD2 matching over 12 bases. This CDR3 contains 17 residues. Germline lookup yields CDR1 WSHSY and CDR2 SAAADI. V was pared by 6 bases and J by 3 bases, with 9 bases of the junction left unmatched. CDR3 DNA: TGCGCCAGCAGCGAAGGACTAGCGGGACGAAGCTACAATGAGCAGTTCTTC. Translating gives CASSEGLAGRSYNEQFF.

The rearrangement joins TRBV11-2 to TRBJ2-7; 14 bases fit TRBD2. CDR1 and CDR2 from the germline V gene are SGHAT and FQNNGV. V shed 2 bases, J shed 2 bases, and the junction held 8 bases outside the gene matches. This CDR3 has 18 residues. CDR3 bases: TGTGCCAGCAGCTTAACCGCTGGACTAGCGGGGGGCACCTACGAGCAGTACTTC. It encodes CASSLTAGLAGGTYEQYF.

The chain carries TRBV10-3 and TRBJ2-5; D gene ambiguous. Trimming cost V 3 bases and J 2 bases, with 13 bases left between them. This CDR3 is 15 amino acids long. Germline V lookup: CDR1 ENHRY, CDR2 SYGVKD. CDR3 protein: CAISDRSKDQETQYF. The CDR3 DNA follows: TGTGCCATCAGTGATCGCTCGAAGGATCAAGAGACCCAGTACTTC.

This clone was detected only a few times. The chain combines TRBV27 with TRBJ1-2; a possible D gene is TRBD1 (5 bases). The CDR3 sequence is 14 residues long. The V end was cut by 3 bases, the J end by 3 bases, with 11 bases between. Per germline, CDR1 MNHEY and CDR2 SMNVEV (reference sequence). The CDR3 here is CASSLGRDYYGYTF. The CDR3 region has the DNA TGTGCCAGCAGTTTGGGCAGGGATTACTATGGCTACACCTTC.

J is TRBJ2-1 and V is TRBV5-6, with 14 nucleotides matching TRBD2. The junction had 8 bases not matched to a gene; V was cut back by 0 bases and J by 15 bases. This CDR3 contains 15 residues. Per the germline V gene, CDR1 is SGHDT and CDR2 is YYEEEE. CDR3 nucleotide sequence: TGTGCCAGCAGCTTGGATTTAGGACTAGCGGGGGGATTGTTCTTC. It codes for CASSLDLGLAGGLFF.

The chain has TRBV14 and TRBJ2-4; maybe TRBD1 (6 bases). With 1 base removed from V and 2 bases from J, the gap between germline ends came to 15 bases. The CDR3 is 17 amino acids. Germline CDR1 is SGHDN and CDR2 is FVKESK. Here the CDR3 DNA reads TGTGCCAGCAGCCAAGGCTACCTTACAGGGTCCAAAAACATTCAGTACTTC. This codes for CASSQGYLTGSKNIQYF.